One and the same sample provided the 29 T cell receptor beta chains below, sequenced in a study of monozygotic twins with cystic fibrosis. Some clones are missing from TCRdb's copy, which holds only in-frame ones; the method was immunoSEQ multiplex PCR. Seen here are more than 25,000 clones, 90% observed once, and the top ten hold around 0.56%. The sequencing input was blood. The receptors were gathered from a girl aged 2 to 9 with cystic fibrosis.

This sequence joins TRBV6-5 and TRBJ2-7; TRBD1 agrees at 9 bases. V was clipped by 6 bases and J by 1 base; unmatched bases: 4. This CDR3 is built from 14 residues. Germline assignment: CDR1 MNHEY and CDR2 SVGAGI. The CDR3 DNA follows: TGTGCCAGCAGCCCCGGGACAGGGTCCTACGAGCAGTACTTC. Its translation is CASSPGTGSYEQYF.

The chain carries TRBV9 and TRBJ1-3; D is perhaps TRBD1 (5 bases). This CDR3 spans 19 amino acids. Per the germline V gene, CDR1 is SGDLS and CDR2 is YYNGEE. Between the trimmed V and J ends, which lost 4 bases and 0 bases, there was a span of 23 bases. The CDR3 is CASSHISTTAFLSGNTIYF. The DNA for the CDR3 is TGTGCCAGCAGCCACATTTCGACGACAGCTTTCCTCTCTGGAAACACCATATATTTT.

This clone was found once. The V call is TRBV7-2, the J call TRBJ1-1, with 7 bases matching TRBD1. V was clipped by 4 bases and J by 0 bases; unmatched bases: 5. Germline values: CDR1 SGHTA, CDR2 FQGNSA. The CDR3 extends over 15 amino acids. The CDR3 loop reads CASSYGTALNTEAFF. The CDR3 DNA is TGTGCCAGCAGCTACGGGACAGCCCTGAACACTGAAGCTTTCTTT.

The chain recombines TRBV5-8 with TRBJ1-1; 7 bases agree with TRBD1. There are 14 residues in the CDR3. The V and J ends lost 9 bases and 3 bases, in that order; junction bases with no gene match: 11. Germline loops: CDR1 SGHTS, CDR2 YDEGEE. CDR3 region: CATPGDSGYTEAFF. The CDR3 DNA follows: TGTGCCACCCCCGGGGACAGCGGTTACACTGAAGCTTTCTTT.

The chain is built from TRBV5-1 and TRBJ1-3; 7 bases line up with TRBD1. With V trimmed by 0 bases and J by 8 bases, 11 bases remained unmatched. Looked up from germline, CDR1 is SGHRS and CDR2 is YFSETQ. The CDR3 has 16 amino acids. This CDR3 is CASSLAQTGRADTIYF. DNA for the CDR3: TGCGCCAGCAGCTTGGCCCAGACAGGGAGGGCTGACACCATATATTTT. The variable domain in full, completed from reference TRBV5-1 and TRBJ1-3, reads KAGVTQTPRYLIKTRGQQVTLSCSPISGHRSVSWYQQTPGQGLQFLFEYFSETQRNKGNFPGRFSGRQFSNSRSEMNVSTLELGDSALYLCASSLAQTGRADTIYFGEGSWLTVV.

The CDR3 protein is CASSLDLPGDTQYF. For the CDR3, the DNA is TGCGCCAGCAGCTTGGACCTGCCCGGAGATACGCAGTATTTT. The chain has TRBV5-1 and TRBJ2-3, with D unclear. Trimming took 0 bases from V and 5 from J, leaving 10 bases between them. CDR1 and CDR2 (germline): SGHRS, YFSETQ. This CDR3 has 14 amino acids.

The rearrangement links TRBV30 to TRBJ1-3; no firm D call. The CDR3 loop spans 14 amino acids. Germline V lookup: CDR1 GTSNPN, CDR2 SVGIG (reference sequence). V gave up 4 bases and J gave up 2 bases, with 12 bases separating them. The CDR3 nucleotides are TGTGCCTGGACGCCGTTAGGCGCTGGAAACACCATATATTTT. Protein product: CAWTPLGAGNTIYF.

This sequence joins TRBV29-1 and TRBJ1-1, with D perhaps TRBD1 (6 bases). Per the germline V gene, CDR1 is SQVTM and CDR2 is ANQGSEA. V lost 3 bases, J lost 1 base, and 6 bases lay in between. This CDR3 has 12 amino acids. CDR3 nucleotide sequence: TGCAGCGTTGACAGGGGGAACACTGAAGCTTTCTTT. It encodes CSVDRGNTEAFF.

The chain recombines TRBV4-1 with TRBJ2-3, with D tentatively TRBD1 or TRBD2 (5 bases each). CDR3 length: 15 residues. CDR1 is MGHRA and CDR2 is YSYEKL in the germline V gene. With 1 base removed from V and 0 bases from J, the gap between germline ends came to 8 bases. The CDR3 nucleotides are TGCGCCAGCAGCCAAGGTGGGGGTAGCACAGATACGCAGTATTTT. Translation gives CASSQGGGSTDTQYF.

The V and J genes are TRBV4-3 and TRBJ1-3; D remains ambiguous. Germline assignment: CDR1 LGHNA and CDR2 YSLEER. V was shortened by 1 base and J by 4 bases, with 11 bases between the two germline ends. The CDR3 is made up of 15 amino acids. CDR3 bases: TGCGCCAGCAGCCAAGCAGGTACCCGAGGAAACACCATATATTTT. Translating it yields CASSQAGTRGNTIYF.

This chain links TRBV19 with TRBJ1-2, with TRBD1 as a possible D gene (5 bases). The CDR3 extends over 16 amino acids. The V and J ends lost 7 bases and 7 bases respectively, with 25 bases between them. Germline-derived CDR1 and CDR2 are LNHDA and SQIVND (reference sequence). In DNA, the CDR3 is TGTGCCAGTATGGTGAGGGCACCGGGGGGGACGGTTGGCTACACCTTC. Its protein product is CASMVRAPGGTVGYTF.

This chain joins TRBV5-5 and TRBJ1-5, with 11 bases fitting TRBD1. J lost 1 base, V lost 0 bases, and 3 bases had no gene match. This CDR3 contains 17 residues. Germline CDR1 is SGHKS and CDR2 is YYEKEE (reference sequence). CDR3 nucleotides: TGTGCCAGCAGCTTGGGGACAGGGGGCAGGAGCAATCAGCCCCAGCATTTT. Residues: CASSLGTGGRSNQPQHF.

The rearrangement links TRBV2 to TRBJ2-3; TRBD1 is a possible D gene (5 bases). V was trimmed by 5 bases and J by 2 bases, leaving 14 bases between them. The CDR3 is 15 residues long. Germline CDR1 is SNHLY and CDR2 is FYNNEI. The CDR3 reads CASSWQGGFTDTQYF. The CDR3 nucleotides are TGTGCCAGCAGTTGGCAGGGCGGTTTCACAGATACGCAGTATTTT.

CDR3 in DNA: TGTGCCAGCAGCTCCGGAGGGGAATGGACTAATGAAAAACTGTTTTTT. Translating gives CASSSGGEWTNEKLFF. V and J are TRBV5-4 and TRBJ1-4, with a possible D match to TRBD1 (5 bases). The V end lost 3 bases, the J end lost 2 bases, and 14 bases lay between the germline ends. The CDR3 sequence is 16 residues long. Germline CDR1 is SGHNT and CDR2 is YYREEE (reference sequence).

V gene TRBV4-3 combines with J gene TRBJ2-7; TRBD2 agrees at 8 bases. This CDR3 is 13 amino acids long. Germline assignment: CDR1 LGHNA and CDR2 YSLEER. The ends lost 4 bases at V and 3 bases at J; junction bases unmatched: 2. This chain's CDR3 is CASSPGLVYEQYF. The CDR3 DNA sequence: TGCGCCAGCAGCCCGGGACTAGTCTACGAGCAGTACTTC.

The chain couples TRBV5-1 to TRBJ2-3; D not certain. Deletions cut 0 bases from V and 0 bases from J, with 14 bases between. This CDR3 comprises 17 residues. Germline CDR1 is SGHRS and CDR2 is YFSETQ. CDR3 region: CASSLVVRLFSTDTQYF. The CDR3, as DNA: TGCGCCAGCAGCTTGGTGGTTAGACTTTTTAGCACAGATACGCAGTATTTT.

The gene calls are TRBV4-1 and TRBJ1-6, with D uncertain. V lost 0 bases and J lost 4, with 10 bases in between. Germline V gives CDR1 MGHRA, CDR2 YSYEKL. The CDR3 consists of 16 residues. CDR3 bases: TGCGCCAGCAGCCAAGATGAGGGCTCTTATAATTCACCCCTCCACTTT. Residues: CASSQDEGSYNSPLHF.

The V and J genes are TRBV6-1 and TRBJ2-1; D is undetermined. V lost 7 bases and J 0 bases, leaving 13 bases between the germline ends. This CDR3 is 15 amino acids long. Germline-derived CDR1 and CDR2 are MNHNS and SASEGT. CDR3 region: CASTAGFYSYNEQFF. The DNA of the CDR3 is TGTGCCAGCACCGCCGGGTTCTACTCCTACAATGAGCAGTTCTTC.

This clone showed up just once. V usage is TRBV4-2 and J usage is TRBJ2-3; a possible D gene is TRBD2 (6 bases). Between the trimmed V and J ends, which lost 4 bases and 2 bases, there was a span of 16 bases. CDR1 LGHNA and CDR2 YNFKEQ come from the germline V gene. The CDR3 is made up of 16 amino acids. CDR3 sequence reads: CASSPRRIADTDTQYF. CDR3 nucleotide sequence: TGTGCCAGCAGCCCCCGGCGGATAGCGGACACAGATACGCAGTATTTT.

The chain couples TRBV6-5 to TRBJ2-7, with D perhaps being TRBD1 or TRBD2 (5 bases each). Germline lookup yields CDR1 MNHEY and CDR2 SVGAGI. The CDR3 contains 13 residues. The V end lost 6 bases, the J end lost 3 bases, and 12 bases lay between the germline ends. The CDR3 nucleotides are TGTGCCAGCAGGAGGGGAAGAGGCTACGAGCAGTACTTC. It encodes CASRRGRGYEQYF.

The CDR3 reads CARLRTGYTF. The DNA for the CDR3 is TGTGCCAGACTCAGAACTGGCTACACCTTC. The J gene is TRBJ1-2, the V gene TRBV6-4; D remains ambiguous. This CDR3 has 10 amino acids. Germline-derived CDR1 and CDR2 are MRHNA and SNTAGT. Deletions cut 9 bases from V and 7 bases from J, with 9 bases between.

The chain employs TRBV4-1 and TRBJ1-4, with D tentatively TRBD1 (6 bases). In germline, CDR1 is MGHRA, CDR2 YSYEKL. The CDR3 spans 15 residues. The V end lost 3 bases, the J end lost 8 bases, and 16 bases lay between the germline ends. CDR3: CASSQTTGPDEKLFF. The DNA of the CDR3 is TGCGCCAGCAGCCAGACTACAGGGCCGGACGAAAAACTGTTTTTT.

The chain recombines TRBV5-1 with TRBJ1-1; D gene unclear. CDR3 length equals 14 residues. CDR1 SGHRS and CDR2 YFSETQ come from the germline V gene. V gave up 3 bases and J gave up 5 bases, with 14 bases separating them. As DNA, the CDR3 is TGCGCCAGCAGCTCTGAACCAAGAAGAACTGAAGCTTTCTTT. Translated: CASSSEPRRTEAFF.

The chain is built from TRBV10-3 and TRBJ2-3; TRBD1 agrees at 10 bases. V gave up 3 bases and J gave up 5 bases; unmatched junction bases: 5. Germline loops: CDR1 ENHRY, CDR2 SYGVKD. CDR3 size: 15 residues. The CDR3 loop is CAISEGTGEEDTQYF. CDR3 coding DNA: TGTGCCATCAGTGAAGGGACAGGGGAAGAAGATACGCAGTATTTT.

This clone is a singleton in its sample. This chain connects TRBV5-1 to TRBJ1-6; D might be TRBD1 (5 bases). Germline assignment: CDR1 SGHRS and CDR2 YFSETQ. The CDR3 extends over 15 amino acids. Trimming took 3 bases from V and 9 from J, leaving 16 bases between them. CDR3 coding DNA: TGCGCCAGCAGCTCCCGGGGGACGGCGGTTTCACCCCTCCACTTT. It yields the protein CASSSRGTAVSPLHF.

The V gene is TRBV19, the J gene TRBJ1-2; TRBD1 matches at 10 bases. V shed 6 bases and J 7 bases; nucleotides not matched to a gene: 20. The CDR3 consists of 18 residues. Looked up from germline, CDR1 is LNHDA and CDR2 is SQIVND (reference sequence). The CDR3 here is CASSRTLAPGQGLFGYTF. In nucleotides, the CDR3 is TGTGCCAGTAGCCGAACCCTAGCCCCGGGACAGGGGCTTTTTGGCTACACCTTC.

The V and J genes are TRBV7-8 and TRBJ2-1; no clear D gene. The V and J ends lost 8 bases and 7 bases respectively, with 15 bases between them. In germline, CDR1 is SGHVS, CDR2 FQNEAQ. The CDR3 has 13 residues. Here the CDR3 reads CASGFLGTNEQFF. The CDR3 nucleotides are TGTGCCAGCGGGTTTTTGGGAACGAATGAGCAGTTCTTC.

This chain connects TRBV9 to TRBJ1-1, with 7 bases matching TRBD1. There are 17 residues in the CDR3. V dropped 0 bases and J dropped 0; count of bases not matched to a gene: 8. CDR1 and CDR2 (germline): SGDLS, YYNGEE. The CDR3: CASSVAPGQPLNTEAFF. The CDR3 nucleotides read TGTGCCAGCAGCGTAGCACCGGGACAGCCATTGAACACTGAAGCTTTCTTT. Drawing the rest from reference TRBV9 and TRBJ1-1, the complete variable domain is DSGVTQTPKHLITATGQRVTLRCSPRSGDLSVYWYQQSLDQGLQFLIQYYNGEERAKGNILERFSAQQFPDLHSELNLSSLELGDSALYFCASSVAPGQPLNTEAFFGQGTRLTVV.

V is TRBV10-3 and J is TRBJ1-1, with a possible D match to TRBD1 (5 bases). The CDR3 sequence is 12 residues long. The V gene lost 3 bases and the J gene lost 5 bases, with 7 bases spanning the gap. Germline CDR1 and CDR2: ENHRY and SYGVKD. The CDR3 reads CAISEGVTEAFF. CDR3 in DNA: TGTGCCATCAGTGAAGGGGTGACTGAAGCTTTCTTT.